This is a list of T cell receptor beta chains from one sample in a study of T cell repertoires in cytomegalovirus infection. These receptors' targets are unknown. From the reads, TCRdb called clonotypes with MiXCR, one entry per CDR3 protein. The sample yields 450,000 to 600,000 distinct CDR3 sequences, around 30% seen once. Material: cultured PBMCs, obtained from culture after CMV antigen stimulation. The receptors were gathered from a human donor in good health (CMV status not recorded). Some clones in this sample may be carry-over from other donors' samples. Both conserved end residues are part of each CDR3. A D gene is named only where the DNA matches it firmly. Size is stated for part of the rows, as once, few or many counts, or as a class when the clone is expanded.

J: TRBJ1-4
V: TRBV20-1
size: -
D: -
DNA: TGCAGTGCTAGTTCGGACCGGAGCAATGAAAAACTGTTTTTT
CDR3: CSASSDRSNEKLFF

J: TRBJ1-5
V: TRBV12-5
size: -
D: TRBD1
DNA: TGTGCTAGTGGTTTGGTTTGCTTTTCTGTCGACAGGGGCGGGATAGGTAGCAATCAGCCCCAGCATTTT
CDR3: CASGLVCFSVDRGGIGSNQPQHF

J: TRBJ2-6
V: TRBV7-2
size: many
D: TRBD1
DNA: TGTGCCAGCAGCATCAGGGGGCCCGGGGCCAACGTCCTGACTTTC
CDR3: CASSIRGPGANVLTF

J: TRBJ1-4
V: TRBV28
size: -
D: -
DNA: TGTGCCAGCAGTCGAGCTGGACACTCCCCGAGCGAAAAACTGTTTTTT
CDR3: CASSRAGHSPSEKLFF

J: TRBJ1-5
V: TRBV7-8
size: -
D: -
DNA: TGTGCCAGCAGCTTATACGAGGGGGAGAGGCAGCCCCAGCATTTT
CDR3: CASSLYEGERQPQHF

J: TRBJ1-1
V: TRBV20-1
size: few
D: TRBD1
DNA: TGCAGTGCCATTTCGGGAGGGGGCCGTAACACTGAAGCTTTCTTT
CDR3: CSAISGGGRNTEAFF

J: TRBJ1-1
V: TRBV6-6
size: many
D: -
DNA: TGTGCCAGCAGTTACGAGAGAGCTTTCTTT
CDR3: CASSYERAFF

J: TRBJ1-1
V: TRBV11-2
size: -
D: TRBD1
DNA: TGTGCCAGCAGCTTAGCCCCCCCCCGGGACAGGGGGTCTGAAGCTTTCTTT
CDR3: CASSLAPPRDRGSEAFF

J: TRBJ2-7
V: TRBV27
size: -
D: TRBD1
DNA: TGTGCCAGCAGTTTCCAAATCCCCCAACCGGGACAGGGTGCCTACGAGCAGTACTTC
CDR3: CASSFQIPQPGQGAYEQYF

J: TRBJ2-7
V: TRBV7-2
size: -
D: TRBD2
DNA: TGTGCCAGCAGCTCCTTCGGGACTAGTGGCGAGCAGTACTTC
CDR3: CASSSFGTSGEQYF

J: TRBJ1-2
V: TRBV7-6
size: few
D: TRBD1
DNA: TGTGCCAGCAGCCCCCGGGACAGGGCTAACTATGGCTACACCTTC
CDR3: CASSPRDRANYGYTF

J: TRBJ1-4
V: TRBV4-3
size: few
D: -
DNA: TGCGCCAGCAGCCAAGACGGGGGCCGCAGGGGCGGAACTAATGAAAAACTGTTTTTT
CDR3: CASSQDGGRRGGTNEKLFF

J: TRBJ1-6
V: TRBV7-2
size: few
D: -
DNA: TGTGCCAGCAGCTTACCCATCCGTGGGCAGCCCCTCCACTTT
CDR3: CASSLPIRGQPLHF

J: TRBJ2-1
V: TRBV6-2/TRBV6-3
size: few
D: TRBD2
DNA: TGTGCCAGCAGTTATAGGGGACTAGCGGAAACGTCCTACAATGAGCAGTTCTTC
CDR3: CASSYRGLAETSYNEQFF

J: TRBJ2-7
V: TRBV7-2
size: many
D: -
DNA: TGTGCCAGCAGCTCGCGGACAAGAGCCTACGAGCAGTACTTC
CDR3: CASSSRTRAYEQYF

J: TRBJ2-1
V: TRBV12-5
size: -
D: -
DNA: TGTGCTAGTGGTTTTGGGAATGAGCAGTTCTTC
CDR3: CASGFGNEQFF

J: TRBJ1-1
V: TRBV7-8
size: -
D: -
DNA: TGTGCCAGCAGCGGCAGGGTTAAGTCTGAAGCTTTCTTT
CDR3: CASSGRVKSEAFF

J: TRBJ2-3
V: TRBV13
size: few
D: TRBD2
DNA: TGTGCCAGCAGCTTAGGGACTAGCGGGCTCTTCGGCACAGATACGCAGTATTTT
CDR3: CASSLGTSGLFGTDTQYF

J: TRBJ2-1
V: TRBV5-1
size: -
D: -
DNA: TGCGCCAGCAGCTTGGTAGTGGGGTGGGGGGAGAATGAGCAGTTCTTC
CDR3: CASSLVVGWGENEQFF

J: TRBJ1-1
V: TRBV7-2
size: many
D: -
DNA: TGTGCCAGCAGCTTAGCTGGCGGGAACACTGAAGCTTTCTTT
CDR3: CASSLAGGNTEAFF

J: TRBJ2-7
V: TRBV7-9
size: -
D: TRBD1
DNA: TGTGCCAGCAGCTGGGACAGGTCGAGGAACGAGCAGTACTTC
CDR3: CASSWDRSRNEQYF

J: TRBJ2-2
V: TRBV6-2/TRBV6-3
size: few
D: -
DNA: TGTGCCAGCAGTTACAATCGTCGGGAGCTGTTTTTT
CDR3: CASSYNRRELFF

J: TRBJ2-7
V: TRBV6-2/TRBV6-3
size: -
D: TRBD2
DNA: TGTGCCAGCAGTTATTCAATAGCGGGAGGATTCTCCTACGAGCAGTACTTC
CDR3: CASSYSIAGGFSYEQYF

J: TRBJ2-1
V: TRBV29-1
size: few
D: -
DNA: TGCAGCGTTGTAGGCGAGGAGCAGTTCTTC
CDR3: CSVVGEEQFF

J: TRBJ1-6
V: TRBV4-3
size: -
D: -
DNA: TGCGCCAGCAGTTATGCGGACAATTCACCCCTCCACTTT
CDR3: CASSYADNSPLHF

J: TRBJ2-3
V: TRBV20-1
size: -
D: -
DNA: TGCAGTGCTAGAGTATGGCCTCCAGAAGCCAGAAGCACAGATACGCAGTATTTT
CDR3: CSARVWPPEARSTDTQYF

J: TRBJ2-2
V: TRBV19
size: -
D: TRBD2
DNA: TGTGCCAGTAGTCTGAGCGGGAGTGGCACCGGGGAGCTGTTTTTT
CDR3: CASSLSGSGTGELFF

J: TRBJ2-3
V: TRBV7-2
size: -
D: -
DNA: TGTGCCAGCAGCTTAGGGCTACCTCCTACGCAGTATTTT
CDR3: CASSLGLPPTQYF

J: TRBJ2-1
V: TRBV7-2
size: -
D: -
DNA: TGTGCCAGCAGCTTAAGTCGGGACTTAAATGAGCAGTTCTTC
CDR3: CASSLSRDLNEQFF

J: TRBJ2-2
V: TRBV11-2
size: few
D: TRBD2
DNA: TGTGCCAGCAGCCGACTAGCGGGGGCGAACACCGGGGAGCTGTTTTTT
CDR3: CASSRLAGANTGELFF

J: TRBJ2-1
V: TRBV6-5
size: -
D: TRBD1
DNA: TGTGCCAGCGGGACCTTAATGGACAGGGGGCGTTATGAGCAGTTCTTC
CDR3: CASGTLMDRGRYEQFF

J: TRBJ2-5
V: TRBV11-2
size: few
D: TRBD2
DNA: TGTGCCAGCAGCTCGGGACTAGCGGGCTATCAAGAGACCCAGTACTTC
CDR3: CASSSGLAGYQETQYF

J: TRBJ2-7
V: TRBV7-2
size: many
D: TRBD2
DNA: TGTGCCAGCAGCACAAATAGCGGGAGTACTTACGAGCAGTACTTC
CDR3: CASSTNSGSTYEQYF

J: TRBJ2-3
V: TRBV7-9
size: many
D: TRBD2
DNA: TGTGCCAGCAATCGGTGGGGTAGCGGGTCGCGCACAGATACGCAGTATTTT
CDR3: CASNRWGSGSRTDTQYF

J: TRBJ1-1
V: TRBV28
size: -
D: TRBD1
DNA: TGTGCCAGCACGGGACAGAGAGAAGCTTTCTTT
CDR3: CASTGQREAFF

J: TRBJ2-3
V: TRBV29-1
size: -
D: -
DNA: TGCAGCGTAACTCCGGGCCGAGGGACCGCGCAGTATTTT
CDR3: CSVTPGRGTAQYF

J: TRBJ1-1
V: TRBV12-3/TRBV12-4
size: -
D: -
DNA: TGTGCCAGCAGTTTTAGGGGGACCACTGAAGCTTTCTTT
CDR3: CASSFRGTTEAFF

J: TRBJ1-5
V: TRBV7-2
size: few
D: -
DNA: TGTGCCAGCAGCTTAGAACAGGGTGGCAATCAGCCCCAGCATTTT
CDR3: CASSLEQGGNQPQHF

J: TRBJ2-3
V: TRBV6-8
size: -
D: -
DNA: TGTGCCAGCAGTTACCCCAGGACTAGCACAGATACGCAGTATTTT
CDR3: CASSYPRTSTDTQYF

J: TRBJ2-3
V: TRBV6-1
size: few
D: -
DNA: TGTGCCAGCAGTTATCAGGCAGCCGCAGATACGCAGTATTTT
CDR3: CASSYQAAADTQYF